The entry below describes one T cell receptor beta chain. Its antigen is currently unknown. CDR3 length equals 13 residues. The V end was cut by 6 bases, the J end by 3 bases, with 10 bases between. This sample stems from a study of T-cell memory formation after mild COVID-19. Across the whole study: Most TCR clusters belonged to a single donor.

It was 5'RACE with constant-segment primers that produced the TCR alpha and TCR beta cDNA libraries, which carried sample barcodes and UMIs. TCRdb re-called the 5' RACE reads through MiXCR, storing one row per CDR3 protein. The sample has about 430,000 distinct CDR3 sequences, more than 15% seen once. Whole-study findings and limits: Prior to infection, memory already included some responding clones, suggesting cross-reactive memory joined.

This chain connects TRBV12-3 or TRBV12-4 to TRBJ2-3; D not resolved. This TCR was recovered from a man in his late teens or twenties who had mild COVID-19 (a few samples of this study predate the infection). Cell type and time point are not known. The sequenced sample was PBMCs or a T cell subset sorted from them (not recorded which). CDR3 sequence (DNA): TGTGCCAGCAGGATTGCGGCGACAGATACGCAGTATTTT. This codes for CASRIAATDTQYF.